These 22 T cell receptor beta chains were sequenced from one sample in a study of cytomegalovirus exposure and HLA in healthy donors. The PCR employed 60 Vbeta primers together with 13 Jbeta primers. The protocol was immunoSEQ multiplex PCR, while the TCRdb copy is restricted to in-frame clones and leaves out a portion. The sample has about 120,000 clones, more than 70% seen once. Sequenced input: PBMCs. These receptors were obtained from a man aged 25-40 years in good health and CMV-seronegative.

V usage is TRBV9 and J usage is TRBJ1-1; no firm D call. Trimming took 2 bases from V and 3 from J, leaving 8 bases between them. Germline CDR1 is SGDLS and CDR2 is YYNGEE. The CDR3 has 13 residues. CDR3 protein: CASSVRFYTEAFF. The CDR3 DNA reads as TGTGCCAGCAGCGTTCGGTTTTACACTGAAGCTTTCTTT.

The count of this clone is one. V gene TRBV28 combines with J gene TRBJ1-4; no clear D gene. The ends were cut back, 2 bases at V and 7 bases at J, with 11 bases in the middle. Germline V gives CDR1 MDHEN, CDR2 SYDVKM. The CDR3 has 14 amino acids. For the CDR3, the DNA is TGTGCCAGCAGTTTACGCGAGTTACCTGAAAAACTGTTTTTT. Protein sequence: CASSLRELPEKLFF.

V is TRBV7-6 and J is TRBJ2-5; 8 nucleotides match TRBD2. The CDR3 runs to 16 residues. Germline V CDR1 and CDR2: SGHVS, FNYEAQ. J was trimmed by 5 bases and V by 2 bases; bases with no gene match: 10. The CDR3 region is CASSLTPSGGGETQYF. CDR3 nucleotides: TGTGCCAGCAGCTTAACGCCCAGCGGGGGAGGCGAGACCCAGTACTTC.

The J gene is TRBJ2-5, the V gene TRBV10-1; D is possibly TRBD2 (5 bases). Germline V gene data show CDR1 as WNHNN and CDR2 as SYGVQD (reference sequence). Trimming took off 3 bases at V and 5 bases at J, with 13 bases between the two ends. This CDR3 region has 14 residues. The CDR3 coding sequence is TGCGCCAGCAGTGACCCGGAGGAAGGGGAGACCCAGTACTTC. It codes for CASSDPEEGETQYF.

The chain joins TRBV28 to TRBJ1-6; D is unresolved. The CDR3 is 13 residues long. Germline CDR1 MDHEN, CDR2 SYDVKM. The CDR3 protein is CAIVGERNSPLHF. The CDR3 DNA reads TGTGCTATAGTTGGGGAGAGGAATTCACCCCTCCACTTT. Full variable domain (missing parts from reference TRBV28 and TRBJ1-6): DVKVTQSSRYLVKRTGEKVFLECVQDMDHENMFWYRQDPGLGLRLIYFSYDVKMKEKGDIPEGYSVSREKKERFSLILESASTNQTSMYLCAIVGERNSPLHFGNGTRLTVT.

This chain joins TRBV19 and TRBJ1-2; 8 positions match TRBD1. Germline V gene lookup returns CDR1 LNHDA and CDR2 SQIVND (reference sequence). The CDR3 has 15 residues. V lost 6 bases and J lost 8; bases outside the gene matches: 14. DNA of the CDR3: TGTGCCAGTAGCCCCCTTCATGACAGGGGCAAAGGCTACACCTTC. This translates into CASSPLHDRGKGYTF.

The chain couples TRBV5-1 to TRBJ2-5; 10 bases align to TRBD1. Germline assignment: CDR1 SGHRS and CDR2 YFSETQ. The CDR3 loop spans 15 amino acids. The V segment lost 4 bases and the J segment 5 bases; nucleotides outside the gene matches: 8. The CDR3 loop reads CASSKGTGDGETQYF. Here the CDR3 DNA reads TGCGCCAGCAGCAAAGGGACAGGGGATGGGGAGACCCAGTACTTC.

The rearrangement links TRBV5-1 to TRBJ1-4, with 9 bases identical to TRBD1. Trimming at V came to 8 bases and at J to 6 bases, leaving 8 bases not matched to a gene. This CDR3 comprises 14 residues. Germline assignment: CDR1 SGHRS and CDR2 YFSETQ. Written as DNA, the CDR3 is TGCGCCAGTTCATTACAGGGGGCTGATGAAAAACTGTTTTTT. It codes for CASSLQGADEKLFF.

V usage is TRBV11-2 and J usage is TRBJ2-7; a possible D gene is TRBD1 (5 bases). V was shortened by 1 base and J by 4 bases, with 17 bases between the two germline ends. CDR1 and CDR2 from the germline V gene are SGHAT and FQNNGV. The CDR3 extends over 16 amino acids. The CDR3 loop is CASSLGYQPGPYEQYF. Written as DNA, the CDR3 is TGTGCCAGCAGCTTAGGTTACCAGCCAGGGCCATACGAGCAGTACTTC.

This rearrangement joins TRBV19 to TRBJ1-6; D is perhaps TRBD1 (6 bases). The germline V gene has CDR1 LNHDA and CDR2 SQIVND (reference sequence). The CDR3 is made up of 16 amino acids. With 3 bases removed from V and 7 bases from J, the gap between germline ends came to 16 bases. CDR3 DNA sequence: TGTGCCAGTAGTATCAAGGACAGTGAGTACAATTCACCCCTCCACTTT. This gives the protein CASSIKDSEYNSPLHF.

The CDR3 region has the DNA TGTGCCAGCAGTTTATACACAGGGCGCCCAGATACGCAGTATTTT. The encoded protein is CASSLYTGRPDTQYF. This chain joins TRBV27 and TRBJ2-3; possibly TRBD1 for D (6 bases). Trimming shortened V by 1 base and J by 4 bases, and 12 bases separated the two germline ends. This CDR3 region has 15 residues. CDR1 MNHEY and CDR2 SMNVEV come from the germline V gene (reference sequence).

This clone was seen more than once but under ten times. V is TRBV18 and J is TRBJ2-1; 8 bases align to TRBD2. The CDR3 consists of 16 residues. Germline V lookup: CDR1 KGHSH, CDR2 LQKENI. V shed 0 bases and J 7 bases; nucleotides not matched to a gene: 8. CDR3 in amino acids: CASSPPLSGGWNEQFF. In DNA form, the CDR3 reads TGTGCCAGCTCACCACCGTTGAGCGGGGGTTGGAATGAGCAGTTCTTC.

This chain uses TRBV7-8 with TRBJ1-5; D is possibly TRBD1 (6 bases). CDR1 and CDR2 (germline): SGHVS, FQNEAQ. V lost 1 base to trimming and J lost 6 bases, with 7 bases between them. This CDR3 region has 13 residues. The CDR3 sequence is CASSLVGAQPQHF. CDR3 coding DNA: TGTGCCAGCAGCTTAGTGGGGGCTCAGCCCCAGCATTTT.

The chain recombines TRBV9 with TRBJ1-3; a weak D match, TRBD1 (5 bases). Trimming removed 3 bases from V and 2 bases from J, with 18 bases in between. The CDR3 is 17 residues long. Germline loops: CDR1 SGDLS, CDR2 YYNGEE. The CDR3 reads CASSAEGTGLPGNTIYF. The CDR3 nucleotides are TGTGCCAGCAGCGCCGAGGGTACGGGACTACCTGGAAACACCATATATTTT.

The gene calls are TRBV27 and TRBJ2-7, with D perhaps TRBD1 (6 bases). The CDR3 length is 13 residues. Deletions cut 4 bases from V and 2 bases from J, with 9 bases between. Germline V gene lookup returns CDR1 MNHEY and CDR2 SMNVEV (reference sequence). The CDR3 spells CASSYRETYEQYF. The CDR3 bases are TGTGCCAGCAGTTACAGGGAAACCTACGAGCAGTACTTC.

V gene TRBV19 combines with J gene TRBJ2-1, with D hard to call. V dropped 5 bases and J dropped 4 bases, with 9 bases sitting between them. Germline V lookup: CDR1 LNHDA, CDR2 SQIVND (reference sequence). This CDR3 is built from 13 residues. CDR3 loop: CASSGARYNEQFF. CDR3 bases: TGTGCCAGTAGTGGCGCCAGGTACAATGAGCAGTTCTTC.

This clone was observed a handful of times. V and J are TRBV28 and TRBJ2-7; TRBD1 agrees at 10 bases. The CDR3 extends over 15 amino acids. CDR1 is MDHEN and CDR2 is SYDVKM in the germline V gene. With V trimmed by 5 bases and J by 4 bases, 8 bases remained unmatched. The CDR3 DNA is TGTGCCAGCAGTATACCGGGACAGGGGTGGTACGAGCAGTACTTC. Its translation is CASSIPGQGWYEQYF.

The chain uses TRBV28 and TRBJ2-7; 7 positions match TRBD2. The J call is in doubt because the DNA end fits TRBJ2-5 better. In germline, CDR1 is MDHEN, CDR2 SYDVKM. The CDR3 sequence is 15 residues long. The CDR3: CASSLSGDPQETQYF. Here the CDR3 DNA reads TGTGCCAGCAGTCTCAGCGGGGACCCCCAAGAGACCCAGTACTTC.

A single count supports this clone. V and J are TRBV2 and TRBJ1-5; D is unclear. The CDR3 consists of 11 residues. Germline loops: CDR1 SNHLY, CDR2 FYNNEI. Trimming stripped 8 bases from V and 5 bases from J, with 7 bases between. The DNA of the CDR3 is TGTGCCAGCGCCCGGGATCAGCCCCAGCATTTT. Its translation: CASARDQPQHF.

V and J are TRBV7-2 and TRBJ2-3, with TRBD1 identical over 10 bases. The CDR3 covers 16 residues. With V trimmed by 4 bases and J by 5 bases, 9 bases remained unmatched. Germline-derived CDR1 and CDR2 are SGHTA and FQGNSA. CDR3 loop: CASSSLWDRGRDTQYF. CDR3 in DNA: TGTGCCAGCAGCTCCCTTTGGGACAGGGGCAGAGATACGCAGTATTTT.

The chain combines TRBV10-1 with TRBJ2-3, with D perhaps matching TRBD2 (6 bases). V was shortened by 2 bases and J by 6 bases, with 12 bases between the two germline ends. CDR1 is WNHNN, CDR2 SYGVQD, per germline (reference sequence). The CDR3 runs 14 residues. CDR3 DNA sequence: TGCGCCAGCAGTGAGCTCCCAGGGAGGGATACGCAGTATTTT. Protein product: CASSELPGRDTQYF.

The chain employs TRBV19 and TRBJ2-2; 8 positions match TRBD1. The junction had 13 bases not matched to a gene; V was cut back by 10 bases and J by 0 bases. The CDR3 extends over 17 amino acids. Germline-derived CDR1 and CDR2 are LNHDA and SQIVND (reference sequence). CDR3 in DNA: TGTGCCACCCACGTTCAGGGGGCGAGTGCGAACACCGGGGAGCTGTTTTTT. Translating it yields CATHVQGASANTGELFF.